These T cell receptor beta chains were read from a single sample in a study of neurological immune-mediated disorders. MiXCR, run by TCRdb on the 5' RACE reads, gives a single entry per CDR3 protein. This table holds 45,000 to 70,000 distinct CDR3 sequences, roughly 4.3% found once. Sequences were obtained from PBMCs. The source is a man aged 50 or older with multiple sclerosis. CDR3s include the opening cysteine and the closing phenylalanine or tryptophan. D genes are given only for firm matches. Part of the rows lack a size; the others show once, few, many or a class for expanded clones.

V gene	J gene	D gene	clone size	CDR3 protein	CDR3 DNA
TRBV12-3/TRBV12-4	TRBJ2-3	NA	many	CASSFAEGASTDTQYF	TGTGCCAGCAGTTTTGCGGAGGGGGCAAGCACAGATACGCAGTATTTT
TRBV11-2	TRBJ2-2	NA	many	CASSLTGLGAGELFF	TGTGCCAGCAGCCTTACAGGGCTGGGGGCCGGGGAGCTGTTTTTT
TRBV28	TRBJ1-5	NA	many	CASTLPGGSQPQHF	TGTGCCAGCACCCTCCCTGGGGGATCCCAGCCCCAGCATTTT
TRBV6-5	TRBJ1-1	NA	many	CASSRNRLNTEAFF	TGTGCCAGCAGTCGAAACAGGTTGAACACTGAAGCTTTCTTT
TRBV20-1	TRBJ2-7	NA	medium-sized	CSARKGRYEQYF	TGCAGTGCTAGAAAGGGGCGATACGAGCAGTACTTC
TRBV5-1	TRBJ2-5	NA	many	CASSLAGRAQETQYF	TGCGCCAGCAGCTTGGCCGGCAGGGCGCAAGAGACCCAGTACTTC
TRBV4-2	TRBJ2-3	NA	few	CASSQEGAAAPDTQYF	TGTGCCAGCAGCCAAGAAGGGGCGGCCGCCCCAGATACGCAGTATTTT
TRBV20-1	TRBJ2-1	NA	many	CSARDPGGSYNEQFF	TGCAGTGCTAGAGACCCCGGAGGCTCCTACAATGAGCAGTTCTTC
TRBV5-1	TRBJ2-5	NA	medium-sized	CASSLAFPRTVYPSVAQYF	TGCGCCAGCAGCTTGGCATTCCCCCGGACAGTTTATCCGTCGGTGGCCCAGTACTTC
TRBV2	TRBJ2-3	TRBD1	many	CASYRDRGAYDTQYF	TGTGCCAGCTACCGGGACAGGGGAGCGTATGATACGCAGTATTTT
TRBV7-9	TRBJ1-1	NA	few	CVSSLVTGNTEAFF	TGTGTCAGCAGCTTAGTCACTGGGAACACTGAAGCTTTCTTT
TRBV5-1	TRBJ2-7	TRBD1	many	CASSLVAGRDRVYEQYF	TGCGCCAGCAGCTTGGTGGCGGGCCGGGACAGGGTATACGAGCAGTACTTC
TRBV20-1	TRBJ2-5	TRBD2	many	CSAREGLSRGGGETQYF	TGCAGTGCTAGAGAAGGCTTGTCGCGGGGGGGCGGGGAGACCCAGTACTTC
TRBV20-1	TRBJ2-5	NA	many	CSASPGETQYF	TGCAGTGCTAGTCCGGGGGAGACCCAGTACTTC
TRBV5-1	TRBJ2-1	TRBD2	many	CASSLVSGGAFEQFF	TGCGCCAGCAGCTTGGTTAGCGGGGGGGCCTTTGAGCAGTTCTTC
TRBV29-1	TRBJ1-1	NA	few	CSVYRVGEAFF	TGCAGCGTCTACAGGGTCGGTGAAGCTTTCTTT
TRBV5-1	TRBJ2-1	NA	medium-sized	CATAPTKGLVDEQFF	TGCGCCACAGCTCCCACCAAGGGATTGGTTGATGAGCAGTTCTTC
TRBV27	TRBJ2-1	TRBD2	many	CASSRQRGGGDEQFF	TGTGCCAGCAGTCGCCAGCGGGGGGGCGGGGATGAGCAGTTCTTC
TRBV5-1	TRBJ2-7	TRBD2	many	CASQEAGITYEQYF	TGCGCCAGCCAGGAAGCGGGAATTACCTACGAGCAGTACTTC
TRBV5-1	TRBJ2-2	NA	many	CASSRDPGGANTGELFF	TGCGCCAGCAGCCGCGACCCAGGGGGGGCGAACACCGGGGAGCTGTTTTTT
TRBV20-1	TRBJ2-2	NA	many	CSANRDGRTGELFF	TGCAGTGCCAACAGGGACGGGAGGACCGGGGAGCTGTTTTTT
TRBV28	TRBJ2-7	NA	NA	CATRGTTYEQYF	TGTGCCACGAGGGGAACAACCTACGAGCAGTACTTC
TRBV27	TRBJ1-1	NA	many	CASSPSGGFTEAFF	TGTGCCAGCAGTCCCTCGGGGGGTTTCACTGAAGCTTTCTTT
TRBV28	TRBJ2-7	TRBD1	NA	CASSPSGDRLEQYF	TGTGCCAGCAGCCCCAGTGGGGACAGGCTCGAGCAGTACTTC
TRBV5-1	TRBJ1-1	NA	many	CASSSTVNTEAFF	TGCGCCAGCAGCTCGACAGTGAACACTGAAGCTTTCTTT
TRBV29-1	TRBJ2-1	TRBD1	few	CSGTGGYGEQFF	TGCAGCGGAACAGGGGGCTATGGTGAGCAGTTCTTC
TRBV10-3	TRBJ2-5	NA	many	CAISEGITQRETQYF	TGTGCCATCAGTGAGGGGATTACTCAGAGAGAGACCCAGTACTTC
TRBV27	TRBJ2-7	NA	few	CASSPQQGTYEQYF	TGTGCCAGCAGTCCACAACAGGGAACCTACGAGCAGTACTTC
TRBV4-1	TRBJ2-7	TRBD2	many	CASSPGGGRTYEQYF	TGCGCCAGCAGCCCTGGCGGGGGAAGGACCTACGAGCAGTACTTC
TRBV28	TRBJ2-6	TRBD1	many	CASSFRGPGANVLTF	TGTGCCAGCAGTTTCAGGGGGCCTGGGGCCAACGTCCTGACTTTC
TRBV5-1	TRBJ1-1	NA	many	CASSLNPNTEAFF	TGCGCCAGCAGCTTGAATCCGAACACTGAAGCTTTCTTT
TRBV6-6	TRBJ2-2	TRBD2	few	CASSYSLQREAGELFF	TGTGCCAGCAGTTACTCGCTCCAGCGGGAGGCCGGGGAGCTGTTTTTT
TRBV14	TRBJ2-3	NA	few	CASSQGRETATDTQYF	TGTGCCAGCAGCCAAGGAAGAGAGACGGCCACAGATACGCAGTATTTT
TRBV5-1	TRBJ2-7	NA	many	CASSLVSGPYEQYF	TGCGCCAGCAGCTTGGTCTCGGGACCATACGAGCAGTACTTC
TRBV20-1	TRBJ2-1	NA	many	CSARGWREGYNEQFF	TGCAGTGCTAGAGGGTGGCGGGAAGGTTACAATGAGCAGTTCTTC
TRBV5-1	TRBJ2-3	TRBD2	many	CASSLVAGEATDTQYF	TGCGCCAGCAGCTTAGTAGCGGGGGAGGCCACAGATACGCAGTATTTT
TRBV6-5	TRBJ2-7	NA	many	CASRERTSFKQYF	TGTGCCAGCAGGGAGAGGACAAGTTTCAAGCAGTACTTC
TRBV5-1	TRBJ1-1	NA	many	CASSVQIMNTEAFF	TGCGCCAGCAGCGTCCAGATAATGAACACTGAAGCTTTCTTT
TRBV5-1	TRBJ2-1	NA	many	CASSLVTTRNEQFF	TGCGCCAGCAGCTTGGTGACAACTAGAAATGAGCAGTTCTTC
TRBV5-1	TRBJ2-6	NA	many	CASSPPEGFSGANVLTF	TGCGCCAGCAGCCCCCCGGAGGGGTTTTCTGGGGCCAACGTCCTGACTTTC
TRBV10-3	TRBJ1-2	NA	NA	CAISESTPNYGYTF	TGTGCCATCAGTGAGTCGACACCTAACTATGGCTACACCTTC
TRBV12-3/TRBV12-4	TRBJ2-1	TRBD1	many	CASSRRTGDNEQFF	TGTGCCAGCAGCCGCCGGACAGGAGACAATGAGCAGTTCTTC
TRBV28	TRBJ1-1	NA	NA	CAGATSSSTRRAFF	TGTGCTGGGGCAACCAGCTCCTCAACTAGAAGGGCTTTCTTT
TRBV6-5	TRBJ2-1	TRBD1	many	CASSYLTGSEQFF	TGTGCCAGCAGTTATCTGACAGGGAGTGAGCAGTTCTTC
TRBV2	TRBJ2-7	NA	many	CASSFRGVGGQYEQYF	TGTGCCAGCAGTTTCAGGGGAGTCGGGGGTCAATACGAGCAGTACTTC
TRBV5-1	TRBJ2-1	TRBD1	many	CASSGRTGKYNEQFF	TGCGCCAGCAGCGGCAGGACAGGGAAATACAATGAGCAGTTCTTC
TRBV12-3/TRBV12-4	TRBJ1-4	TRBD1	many	CASSPGGTGALFF	TGTGCCAGCAGCCCCGGCGGGACAGGCGCACTGTTTTTT
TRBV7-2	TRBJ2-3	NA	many	CASSLASSPRLDTQYF	TGTGCCAGCAGCTTAGCTTCGTCCCCTAGATTGGATACGCAGTATTTT
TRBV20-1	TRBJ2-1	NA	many	CSARSSGSDSYNEQFF	TGCAGCGCTAGGAGTTCCGGGAGTGACTCCTACAATGAGCAGTTCTTC
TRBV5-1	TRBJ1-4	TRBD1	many	CASSLWPAGTEANEKLFF	TGCGCCAGCAGCTTGTGGCCCGCGGGGACAGAGGCTAATGAAAAACTGTTTTTT
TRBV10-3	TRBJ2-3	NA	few	CAISGRDGDTQYF	TGTGCCATCAGTGGCAGGGATGGGGATACGCAGTATTTT
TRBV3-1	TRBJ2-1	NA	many	CASSQDRGTHNEQFF	TGTGCCAGCAGCCAAGATCGGGGGACACACAATGAGCAGTTCTTC
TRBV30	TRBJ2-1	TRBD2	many	CAWSPLPSGGVLNEQFF	TGTGCCTGGAGTCCCCTACCTAGCGGGGGTGTCCTCAATGAGCAGTTCTTC
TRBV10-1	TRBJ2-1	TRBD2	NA	CASRPGLAGGVGGGEQFF	TGCGCCAGCAGACCGGGACTAGCTGGGGGTGTGGGAGGTGGTGAGCAGTTCTTC
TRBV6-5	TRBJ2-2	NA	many	CASSYTGKITGELFF	TGTGCCAGCAGTTATACAGGGAAGATCACCGGGGAGCTGTTTTTT